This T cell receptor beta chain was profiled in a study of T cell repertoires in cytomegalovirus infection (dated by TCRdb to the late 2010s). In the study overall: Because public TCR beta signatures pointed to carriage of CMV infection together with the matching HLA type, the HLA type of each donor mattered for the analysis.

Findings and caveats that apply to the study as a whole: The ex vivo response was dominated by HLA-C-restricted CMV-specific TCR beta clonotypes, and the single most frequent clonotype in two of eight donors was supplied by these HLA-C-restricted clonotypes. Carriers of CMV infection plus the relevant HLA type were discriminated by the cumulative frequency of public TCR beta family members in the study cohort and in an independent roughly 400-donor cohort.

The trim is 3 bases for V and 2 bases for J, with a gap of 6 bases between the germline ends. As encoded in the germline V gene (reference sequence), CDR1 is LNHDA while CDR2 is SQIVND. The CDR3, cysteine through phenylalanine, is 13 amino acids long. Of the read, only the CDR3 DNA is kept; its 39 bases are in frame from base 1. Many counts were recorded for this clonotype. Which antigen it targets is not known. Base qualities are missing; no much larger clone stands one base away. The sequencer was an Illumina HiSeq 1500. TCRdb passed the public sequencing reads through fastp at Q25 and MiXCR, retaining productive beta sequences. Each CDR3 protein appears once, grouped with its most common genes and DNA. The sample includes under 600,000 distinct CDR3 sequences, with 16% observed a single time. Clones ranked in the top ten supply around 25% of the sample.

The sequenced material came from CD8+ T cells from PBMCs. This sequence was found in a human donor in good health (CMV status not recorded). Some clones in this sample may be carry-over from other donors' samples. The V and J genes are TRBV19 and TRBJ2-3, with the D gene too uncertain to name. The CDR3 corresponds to CASSMDDTDTQYF. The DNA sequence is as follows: TGTGCCAGTAGTATGGACGACACAGATACGCAGTATTTT.